In its sample, the clone carrying this T cell receptor (beta chain) was seen a few times. What it recognizes is unknown. TCRdb used MiXCR to reprocess the RT-PCR reads, holding one entry per CDR3 protein. The sample lists 500,000 to 600,000 distinct CDR3 sequences, approximately 12% seen once, with over 10% in the top ten. These data come from a study of response to subunit inactivated influenza vaccine. General study results and limits: Each seasonal flu vaccination may recruit only limited new T cells, authors suggested.

Germline CDR1 is ENHRY and CDR2 is SYGVKD. With 6 bases clipped from V and 0 bases from J, the junction kept 14 bases outside the gene matches. There are 17 residues in the CDR3. This clonotype originated in a man aged 45 to 65 who received an inactivated influenza vaccine. The gene calls are TRBV10-3 and TRBJ2-7; 7 bases align to TRBD2. The specimen comprised PBMCs from blood, sampled about 6 weeks after vaccination. CDR3 bases: TGTGCCATCAGCGGGCTAGCGGCACTGCAAACCTCCTACGAGCAGTACTTC. The encoded protein is CAISGLAALQTSYEQYF.